This T cell receptor (beta chain) was sequenced during a study of blood T cell repertoires in COVID-19. Assay: immunoSEQ multiplex PCR; the TCRdb copy retains only in-frame clones and omits some. The data contain about 14,000 clones, roughly 73% of them singletons. This clone was found once. V dropped 2 bases and J dropped 5 bases, with 18 bases sitting between them. This CDR3 is built from 16 residues. Germline CDR1 is SEHNR and CDR2 is FQNEAQ (reference sequence). The sample consisted of peripheral blood. The receptor comes from a man between 65 and 85 years old with acute or convalescent COVID-19. This chain links TRBV7-9 with TRBJ1-1, with a tentative D call TRBD1 (6 bases). CDR3 sequence reads: CASSLSPPFRGTEAFF. The CDR3 DNA reads TGTGCCAGCAGCTTATCACCGCCCTTCAGGGGAACTGAAGCTTTCTTT.